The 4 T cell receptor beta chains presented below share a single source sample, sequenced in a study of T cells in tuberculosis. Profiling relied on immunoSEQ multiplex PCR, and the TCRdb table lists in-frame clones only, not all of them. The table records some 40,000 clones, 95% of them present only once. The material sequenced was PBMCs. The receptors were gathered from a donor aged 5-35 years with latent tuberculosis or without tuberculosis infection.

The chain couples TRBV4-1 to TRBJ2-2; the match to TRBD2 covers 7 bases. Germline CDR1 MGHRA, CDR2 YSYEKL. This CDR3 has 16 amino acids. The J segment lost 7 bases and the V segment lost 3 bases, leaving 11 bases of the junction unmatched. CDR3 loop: CASSHTDGPGGGELFF. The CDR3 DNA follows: TGCGCCAGCAGCCACACCGATGGTCCGGGGGGCGGGGAGCTGTTTTTT.

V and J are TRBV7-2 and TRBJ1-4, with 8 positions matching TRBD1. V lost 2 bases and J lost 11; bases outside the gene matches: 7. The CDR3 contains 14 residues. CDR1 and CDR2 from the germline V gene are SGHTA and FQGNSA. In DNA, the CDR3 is TGTGCCAGCAGCTTAAACAGGGGGGCCCTCAAACTGTTTTTT. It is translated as CASSLNRGALKLFF.

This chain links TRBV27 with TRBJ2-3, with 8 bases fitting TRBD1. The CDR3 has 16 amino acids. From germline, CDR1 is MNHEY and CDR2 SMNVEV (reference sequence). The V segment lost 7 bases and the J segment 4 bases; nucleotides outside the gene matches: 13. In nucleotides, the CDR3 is TGTGCCAGCAACTCCCCTGGCAGGGGGCGCCCAGATACGCAGTATTTT. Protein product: CASNSPGRGRPDTQYF.

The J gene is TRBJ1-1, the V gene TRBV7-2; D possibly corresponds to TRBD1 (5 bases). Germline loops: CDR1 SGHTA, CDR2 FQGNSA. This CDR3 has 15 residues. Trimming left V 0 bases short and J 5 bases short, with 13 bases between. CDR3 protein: CASSLAPTGGTEAFF. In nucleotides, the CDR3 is TGTGCCAGCAGCTTAGCGCCGACGGGGGGTACTGAAGCTTTCTTT.